The 4 T cell receptor beta chains given below trace back to one sample, sequenced in a study of lung T cells in sarcoidosis with Löfgren's syndrome (dated by TCRdb to about 2017). Sequenced using an Illumina MiSeq. Starting from the raw public reads, TCRdb applied fastp trimming at Q25, assembled clones with MiXCR and retained in-frame beta chains. One record per CDR3 amino acid sequence lists the most common genes and DNA. The sample profile shows 60,000 to 70,000 distinct CDR3 sequences; about 20% of them were found once. Clones ranked in the top ten supply less than 2.5% of the sample. The sequenced sample consisted of CD4+ T cells from PBMCs. The receptors derive from a human donor with sarcoidosis (Löfgren's syndrome or another form), or a control subject (not recorded which).

About this clonotype: A single base separates this from a much larger clone, so it may be a read error. The gene calls are TRBV7-8 and TRBJ1-3, with D unclear. The CDR3 consists of 16 residues. V was clipped by 4 bases and J by 2 bases, with 15 bases between them. Germline CDR1 reads SGHVS; CDR2 reads FQNEAQ. The CDR3 DNA sequence: TGTGCCAGCAGCTACAAACACGAGGGAACTGGAAACACCATATATTTT. It yields the protein CASSYKHEGTGNTIYF.

Written as DNA, the CDR3 is TGCGCCAGCAGCTTGGATGGCGGGTCTGGTCAGCCCCAGCATTTT. It codes for CASSLDGGSGQPQHF. The V and J genes are TRBV5-1 and TRBJ1-5; D remains unclear. This CDR3 spans 15 amino acids. Trimming left V 0 bases short and J 6 bases short, with 13 bases between. Looked up from germline, CDR1 is SGHRS and CDR2 is YFSETQ.

The table lists this clonotype with a few counts. Sequence at one end of the junction differs from germline and may be a read error. This sequence joins TRBV7-7 and TRBJ2-7; TRBD1 matches at 7 bases. This CDR3 comprises 14 residues. Germline values: CDR1 SSHAT, CDR2 FNYEAQ (reference sequence). The CDR3 is CASSLGDSSYEQYF. In DNA form, the CDR3 reads TGTGCTAGCAGCTTAGGGGACAGCTCCTACGAGCAGTACTTC.

This clonotype was seen at least ten times. The J gene is TRBJ1-1, the V gene TRBV20-1; D remains ambiguous. The ends were cut back, 3 bases at V and 1 base at J, with 12 bases in the middle. The CDR3 covers 14 residues. Per germline, CDR1 DFQATT and CDR2 SNEGSKA (reference sequence). The CDR3 here is CSASGGLGNTEAFF. The CDR3, as DNA: TGCAGTGCTAGCGGAGGACTAGGGAACACTGAAGCTTTCTTT.